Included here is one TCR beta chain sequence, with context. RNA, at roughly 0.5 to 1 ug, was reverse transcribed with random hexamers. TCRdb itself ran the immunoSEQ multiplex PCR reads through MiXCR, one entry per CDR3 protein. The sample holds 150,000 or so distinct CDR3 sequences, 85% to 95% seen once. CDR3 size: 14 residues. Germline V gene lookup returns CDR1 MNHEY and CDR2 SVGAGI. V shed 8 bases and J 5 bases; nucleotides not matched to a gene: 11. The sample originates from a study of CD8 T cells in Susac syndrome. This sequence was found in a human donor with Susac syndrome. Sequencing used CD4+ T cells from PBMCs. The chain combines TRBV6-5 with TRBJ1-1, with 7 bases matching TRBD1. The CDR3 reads CASGPVYRGTEAFF. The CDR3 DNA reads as TGTGCCAGCGGACCAGTTTACAGGGGAACTGAAGCTTTCTTT.